A selection of T cell receptor beta chains follows, all from one sample in a study of shared clonotypes between healthy human individuals. The table came from immunoSEQ multiplex PCR; TCRdb's copy has only in-frame clones and leaves some out. The table shows 1.5 million to 2.5 million clones, with about 95% occurring only once. The sample was naive CD8+ T cells sorted from blood. These receptor sequences come from a man younger than 30 in good health. The CDR3 runs from the conserved cysteine through the conserved F or W. D genes are given only for firm matches. For some rows the clone size is stated as once, few or many, or as a class when expanded; others skip it.

>.|15|.|TRBV27|TRBJ1-1
CASSYIPLGDTEAFF
TGTGCCAGCAGTTATATCCCCCTGGGAGACACTGAAGCTTTCTTT
>TRBD1|16|.|TRBV7-9|TRBJ2-5
CASSLALDRGGETQYF
TGTGCCAGCAGCTTAGCCCTGGACAGGGGAGGAGAGACCCAGTACTTC
>.|17|.|TRBV11-2|TRBJ2-7
CASSLDLGTLVSYEQYF
TGTGCCAGCAGCTTAGACCTAGGGACACTAGTTAGCTACGAGCAGTACTTC
>.|13|.|TRBV13|TRBJ2-1
CASSPPPYNEQFF
TGTGCCAGCAGCCCTCCCCCCTACAATGAGCAGTTCTTC
>.|16|.|TRBV5-1|TRBJ1-1
CASSSTPEGGRTEAFF
TGCGCCAGCAGCTCGACCCCCGAGGGGGGGAGGACTGAAGCTTTCTTT
>.|14|few|TRBV5-4|TRBJ1-1
CASSLATPNTEAFF
TGTGCCAGCAGCTTGGCCACCCCGAACACTGAAGCTTTCTTT
>TRBD2|18|once|TRBV5-8|TRBJ2-5
CASSEGLAGVSQFETQYF
TGTGCCAGCAGCGAGGGACTAGCGGGAGTCTCCCAATTCGAGACCCAGTACTTC
>TRBD1|15|.|TRBV11-2|TRBJ1-1
CASRLTGGKNTEAFF
TGTGCCAGCAGATTAACAGGGGGCAAGAACACTGAAGCTTTCTTT
>TRBD1|12|.|TRBV7-9|TRBJ1-4
CAKQGDNEKLFF
TGTGCCAAGCAGGGGGATAATGAAAAACTGTTTTTT
>TRBD1|15|once|TRBV5-4|TRBJ2-5
CASSLVGTGEETQYF
TGTGCCAGCAGCTTGGTTGGGACAGGGGAGGAGACCCAGTACTTC
>.|16|.|TRBV19|TRBJ2-1
CASSIDSASSVNEQFF
TGTGCCAGTAGTATAGATTCGGCTAGTTCGGTGAATGAGCAGTTCTTC
>TRBD1|17|once|TRBV27|TRBJ2-1
CASSQSPGTGKYNEQFF
TGTGCCAGCAGCCAGTCCCCCGGGACAGGGAAATACAATGAGCAGTTCTTC
>.|13|.|TRBV6-5|TRBJ2-3
CASSMTGTDTQYF
TGTGCCAGCAGTATGACGGGCACAGATACGCAGTATTTT
>.|12|.|TRBV9|TRBJ2-2
CASNIGGSGLFF
TGTGCCAGCAACATAGGGGGGAGTGGGCTGTTTTTT
>.|15|.|TRBV7-6|TRBJ1-5
CASSSSPGEGQPQHF
TGTGCCAGCAGCTCCAGCCCAGGGGAGGGCCAGCCCCAGCATTTT
>TRBD2|12|.|TRBV11-2|TRBJ2-7
CASSSGLAVQYF
TGTGCCAGCAGCTCGGGACTAGCTGTGCAGTACTTC
>.|17|.|TRBV28|TRBJ1-1
CASSFYSRGDMNTEAFF
TGTGCCAGCAGTTTTTATTCCAGGGGAGACATGAACACTGAAGCTTTCTTT
>.|14|.|TRBV13|TRBJ2-7
CASSLKGPPGEQYF
TGTGCCAGCAGCTTAAAAGGCCCCCCAGGCGAGCAGTACTTC
>TRBD1|14|.|TRBV6-5|TRBJ2-5
CASSTDRGLETQYF
TGTGCCAGCAGCACAGACAGGGGGCTTGAGACCCAGTACTTC
>.|15|.|TRBV5-6|TRBJ2-5
CASSLEAAGGMTQYF
TGTGCCAGCAGCTTGGAGGCGGCAGGGGGGATGACCCAGTACTTC
>.|14|.|TRBV4-1|TRBJ2-7
CASSHRAGSYEQYF
TGCGCCAGCAGCCATCGGGCGGGGTCCTACGAGCAGTACTTC
>.|15|.|TRBV5-1|TRBJ1-1
CASSFSDIRYTEAFF
TGCGCCAGCAGCTTCTCGGATATTAGGTACACTGAAGCTTTCTTT
>.|16|.|TRBV27|TRBJ1-1
CASSPLLTVFDTEAFF
TGTGCCAGCAGCCCACTCCTAACAGTGTTTGACACTGAAGCTTTCTTT
>.|15|once|TRBV4-1|TRBJ2-3
CASSQITSPTDTQYF
TGCGCCAGCAGCCAAATTACGTCTCCCACAGATACGCAGTATTTT
>.|14|.|TRBV19|TRBJ1-1
CASSPRAVNTEAFF
TGTGCCAGTAGTCCCAGGGCGGTGAACACTGAAGCTTTCTTT
>TRBD1|14|once|TRBV6-6|TRBJ1-2
CASSGQGPFDGYTF
TGTGCCAGCAGTGGACAGGGACCTTTTGATGGCTACACCTTC
>.|17|.|TRBV9|TRBJ2-2
CASSDPKAAPNTGELFF
TGTGCCAGCAGCGACCCCAAAGCGGCCCCGAACACCGGGGAGCTGTTTTTT
>TRBD1|14|.|TRBV6-1|TRBJ2-7
CASSHRDRYYEQYF
TGTGCCAGCAGTCACCGGGACAGGTACTACGAGCAGTACTTC
>TRBD1|12|.|TRBV29-1|TRBJ1-1
CSGTGANTEAFF
TGCAGCGGGACAGGGGCGAACACTGAAGCTTTCTTT
>.|11|.|TRBV15|TRBJ2-7
CATSAPGEQYF
TGTGCCACCAGCGCCCCGGGCGAGCAGTACTTC
>TRBD2|16|once|TRBV7-2|TRBJ2-5
CASSLGSSGRGETQYF
TGTGCCAGCAGCTTAGGCTCTAGCGGGAGAGGTGAGACCCAGTACTTC
>.|15|.|TRBV10-1|TRBJ2-7
CASRLKGGSLYEQYF
TGCGCCAGCAGATTAAAGGGTGGGAGCCTCTACGAGCAGTACTTC
>TRBD1|15|.|TRBV5-1|TRBJ2-7
CASSLAQGARSEQYF
TGCGCCAGCAGCTTGGCGCAGGGGGCGAGGAGCGAGCAGTACTTC
>.|13|.|TRBV27|TRBJ2-7
CASSTGLSYEQYF
TGTGCCAGCAGTACGGGACTCTCCTACGAGCAGTACTTC
>TRBD1|17|.|TRBV7-6|TRBJ2-2
CASSLEGEGAGTGELFF
TGTGCCAGCAGCTTAGAAGGAGAGGGGGCAGGCACCGGGGAGCTGTTTTTT
>TRBD1|13|.|TRBV10-3|TRBJ1-1
CAISPDRGSEAFF
TGTGCCATCAGCCCTGACAGGGGGTCTGAAGCTTTCTTT
>TRBD1|14|once|TRBV4-1|TRBJ2-1
CASSRGGGYNEQFF
TGCGCCAGCAGCCGAGGGGGCGGCTACAATGAGCAGTTCTTC
>.|13|.|TRBV7-9|TRBJ1-5
CASSTVGDQPQHF
TGTGCCAGCAGCACGGTCGGGGATCAGCCCCAGCATTTT
>.|14|.|TRBV29-1|TRBJ2-3
CSVGPPQDTDTQYF
TGCAGCGTCGGGCCCCCCCAAGACACAGATACGCAGTATTTT
>.|14|.|TRBV5-5|TRBJ1-2
CASSLRQGFGGYTF
TGTGCCAGCAGCTTGCGGCAGGGTTTTGGGGGCTACACCTTC
>.|16|.|TRBV25-1|TRBJ1-6
CASSEGARDRSSPLHF
TGTGCCAGCAGTGAAGGTGCAAGGGATAGGAGTTCACCCCTCCACTTT
>TRBD1|15|.|TRBV10-3|TRBJ1-2
CAISERTGWDYGYTF
TGTGCCATCAGCGAGCGGACAGGGTGGGACTATGGCTACACCTTC
>TRBD1|15|.|TRBV13|TRBJ1-1
CASSSFLTGVAEAFF
TGTGCCAGCAGCTCCTTTCTTACAGGGGTCGCTGAAGCTTTCTTT
>.|13|.|TRBV12-2|TRBJ1-5
CASRSQGCQPQHF
TGTGCAAGTCGCTCACAGGGGTGTCAGCCCCAGCATTTT
>.|15|.|TRBV4-1|TRBJ2-7
CASSQGGAGSYEQYF
TGCGCCAGCAGTCAAGGTGGGGCAGGTTCCTACGAGCAGTACTTC
>TRBD2|14|.|TRBV30|TRBJ2-1
CAWSLSGAYNEQFF
TGTGCCTGGAGTCTTAGCGGGGCTTACAATGAGCAGTTCTTC
>TRBD2|16|.|TRBV25-1|TRBJ2-5
CASSEALGRAGETQYF
TGTGCCAGCAGTGAAGCCCTTGGGAGGGCTGGAGAGACCCAGTACTTC